This T cell receptor beta chain was documented in a study of shared clonotypes between healthy human individuals (dated by TCRdb to between 2020 and 2021). Regarding the study in general: The cohort included a few men and a couple of women between 18 and 49 years of age. For each donor, three plates each were used for CD4 naive and CD4 memory, two plates were used for CD8 naive, and one plate was used for CD8 memory. The study deeply sequenced blood TCR repertoires of several healthy adults to estimate repertoire size and the extent of clonotype sharing between individuals. Different laboratories and diverse techniques were used to prepare libraries and sequence TCR repertoires, to increase sequencing depth and limit assay-specific biases. Each donor's leukapheresis produced roughly between roughly 0.85 and 9.5 billion PBMCs. What the authors observed across the whole study: Because the study included only a small number of donors, the genetic and exposure-history diversity represented was limited. Sharing across a handful of donors was observed for approximately 4.6% of naive CD4, over 3% of naive CD8, roughly 2.3% of memory CD4, and around 0.4% of memory CD8 clonotypes. Compared with non-shared clonotypes, clonotypes shared by all four sorted-subset donors had higher generation probabilities. Pairwise subsampling indicated that sequencing depth was expected to affect the degree of clonotype sharing among donors. Only blood was sampled, and tissue TCR repertoires likely differ from those in blood. Naive subsets generally had larger estimated clonotype richness than memory subsets. Rarefaction of sorted-subset datasets indicated incomplete sequencing despite the large sequencing depth.

Using the deep immunoSEQ assay, TCR CDR3 regions were amplified from genomic DNA by multiplex PCR. For each cell subset, the extracted genomic DNA was distributed evenly across all wells of several immunoSEQ 96-well plates, and each plate served as one replicate. For sorted subsets, approximately 210 ng of genomic DNA, equivalent to 25,000 to 30,000 T cell genomes, went into each replicate PCR. Purified libraries were measured with a Qubit 3.0 fluorometer, size-checked on a Bioanalyzer 2100, and measured again with the KAPA Library Quantification kit. Each immunoSEQ 96-well plate was sequenced on its own single-read 150-cycle Illumina NextSeq 550 flow cell. The original pipeline was this. Because only junctional sequences without quality scores were contained in the immunoSEQ output, filtering matching that applied to full-length reads could not be performed. Sequences were annotated with PyIR, a Python wrapper for IgBLAST v1.9, and V/J genes and CDR3 were assigned using IMGT germline references. Reads with weak V/J assignments (E-value above 1e-6), missing CDR3, stop codons, out-of-frame junctions, or ambiguous translated residues were removed. V3J clonotypes were defined as sequences sharing an identical inferred V gene, J gene, and CDR3 amino acid sequence. To compute the percentage overlap between repertoires, the number of shared unique clonotypes was divided by the size of the smaller repertoire. Repertoire richness was assessed with RTK rarefaction, the Chao1 estimator, and Recon v2.1 estimates of unobserved clonotypes. For all TCRbeta clonotypes obtained by the gDNA method from several donors, generation probabilities were computed with OLGA. TCRdb limited this immuneACCESS table to in-frame rearrangements with V and J called. A share of clones is missing; checked studies link under half to unresolved V genes, and the rest is unexplained. V, J and clone size are taken as reported in that table, and D and trimming were inferred from the DNA itself. For this sample the table gives 1.4 million or so clones, of which 97% to 99% were detected only once. The ten top clones hold approximately 0.4% of the sample.

Turning to this clone: Its antigen specificity is not known. No base-level quality is on record; no much larger clone is a single base apart.

The junction shows trimming of 4 bases on V and 0 bases on J, plus 10 bases between the germline ends. For CDR1 and CDR2, the germline V gene lists SGDLS and YYNGEE. The cysteine opens and the phenylalanine closes a CDR3 of 14 amino acids. Of the read, only the CDR3 DNA is kept; its 42 bases are in frame from base 1. Healthy HIV-negative adults with no recently reported acute infections or vaccinations were included as donors. Only Caucasian adults living in Nashville, Tennessee, USA were represented among the donors. CD4+ T cells were enriched by magnetic negative selection, after which naive cells were positively selected on CD45RA and the negative fraction was taken as the memory subset. Blood was collected by leukapheresis, and PBMCs were isolated by Ficoll-Histopaque density gradient centrifugation and then cryopreserved in liquid nitrogen vapor phase. Analytical flow cytometry was used to check the purity and quantity of every magnetically sorted T cell population. From each sorted fraction, genomic DNA was isolated and quantified by UV absorbance on a Nanodrop 2000c.

This TCR came from a man aged 25-45 years in good health. Recombination linked TRBV9 to TRBJ1-1; tentative D gene TRBD1, with 5 bases matching. The source material was naive CD4+ T cells sorted from blood. The sample's cell subset or site label, in plain terms: CD45RA+ positively selected. The sequenced DNA is TGTGCCAGCAGCTGGGGACTGGTGAACACTGAAGCTTTCTTT. Its translation reads: CASSWGLVNTEAFF.